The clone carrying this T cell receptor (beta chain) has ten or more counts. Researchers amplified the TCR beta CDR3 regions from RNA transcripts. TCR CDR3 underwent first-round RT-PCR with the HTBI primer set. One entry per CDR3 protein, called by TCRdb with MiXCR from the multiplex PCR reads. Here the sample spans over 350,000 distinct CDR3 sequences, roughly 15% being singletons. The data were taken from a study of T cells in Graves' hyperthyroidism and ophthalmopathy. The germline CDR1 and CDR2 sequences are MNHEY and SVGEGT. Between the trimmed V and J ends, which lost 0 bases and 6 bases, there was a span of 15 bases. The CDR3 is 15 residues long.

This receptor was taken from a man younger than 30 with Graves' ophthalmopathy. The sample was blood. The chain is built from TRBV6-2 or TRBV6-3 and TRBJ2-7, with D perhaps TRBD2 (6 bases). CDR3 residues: CASSYSSAGQLEQYF. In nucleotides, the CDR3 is TGTGCCAGCAGTTACTCGAGTGCGGGGCAGCTCGAGCAGTACTTC.